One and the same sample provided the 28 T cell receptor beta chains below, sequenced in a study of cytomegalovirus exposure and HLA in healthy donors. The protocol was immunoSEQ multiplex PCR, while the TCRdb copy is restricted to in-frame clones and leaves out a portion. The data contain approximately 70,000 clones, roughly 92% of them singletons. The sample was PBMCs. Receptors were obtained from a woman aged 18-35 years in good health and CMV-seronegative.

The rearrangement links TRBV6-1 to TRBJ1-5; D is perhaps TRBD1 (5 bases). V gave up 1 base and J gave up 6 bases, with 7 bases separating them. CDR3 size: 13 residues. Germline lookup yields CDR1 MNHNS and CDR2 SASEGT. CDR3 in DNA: TGTGCCAGCAGTGAAGTAAGGGGTCAGCCCCAGCATTTT. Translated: CASSEVRGQPQHF.

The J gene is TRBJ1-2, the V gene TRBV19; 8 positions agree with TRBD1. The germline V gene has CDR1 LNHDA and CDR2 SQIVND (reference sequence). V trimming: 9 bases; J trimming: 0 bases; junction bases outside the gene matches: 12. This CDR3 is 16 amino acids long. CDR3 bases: TGTGCCAGCGGCGACCGAGGACAGGGAACTAACTATGGCTACACCTTC. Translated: CASGDRGQGTNYGYTF. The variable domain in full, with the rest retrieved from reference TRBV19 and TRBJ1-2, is DGGITQSPKYLFRKEGQNVTLSCEQNLNHDAMYWYRQDPGQGLRLIYYSQIVNDFQKGDIAEGYSVSREKKESFPLTVTSAQKNPTAFYLCASGDRGQGTNYGYTFGSGTRLTVV.

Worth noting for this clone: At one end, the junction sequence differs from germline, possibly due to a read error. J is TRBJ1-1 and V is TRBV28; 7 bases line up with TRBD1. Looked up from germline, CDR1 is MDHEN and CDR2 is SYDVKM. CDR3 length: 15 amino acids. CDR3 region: CASSPRQGMKTEAFF. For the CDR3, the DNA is TGTGCCAGCAGTCCACGACAGGGTATGAAGACTGAAGCTTTCTTT.

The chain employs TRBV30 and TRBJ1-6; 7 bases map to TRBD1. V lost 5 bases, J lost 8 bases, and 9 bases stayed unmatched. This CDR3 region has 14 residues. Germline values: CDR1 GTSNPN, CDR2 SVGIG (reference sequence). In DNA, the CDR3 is TGTGCCTGGGAACCTAAAACAGGGGATTCACCCCTCCACTTT. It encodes CAWEPKTGDSPLHF.

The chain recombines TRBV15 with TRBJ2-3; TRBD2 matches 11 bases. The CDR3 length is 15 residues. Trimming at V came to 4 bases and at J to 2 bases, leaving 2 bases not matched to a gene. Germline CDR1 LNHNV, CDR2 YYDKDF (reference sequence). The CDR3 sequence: CATSKLAGATDTQYF. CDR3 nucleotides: TGTGCCACCAGCAAACTAGCGGGGGCCACAGATACGCAGTATTTT.

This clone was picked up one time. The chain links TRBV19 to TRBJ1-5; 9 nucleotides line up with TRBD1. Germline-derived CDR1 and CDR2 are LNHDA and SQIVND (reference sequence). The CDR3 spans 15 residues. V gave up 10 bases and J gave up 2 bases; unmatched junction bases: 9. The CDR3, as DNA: TGTGCCACCACGGACAGGGGTAATGGCAATCAGCCCCAGCATTTT. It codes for CATTDRGNGNQPQHF.

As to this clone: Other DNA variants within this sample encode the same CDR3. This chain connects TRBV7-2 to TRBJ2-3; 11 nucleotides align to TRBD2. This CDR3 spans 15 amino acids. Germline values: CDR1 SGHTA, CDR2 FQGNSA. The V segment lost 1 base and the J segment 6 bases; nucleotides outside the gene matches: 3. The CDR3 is CASSLGLAGTDTQYF. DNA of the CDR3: TGTGCCAGCAGCTTAGGACTAGCGGGGACGGATACGCAGTATTTT.

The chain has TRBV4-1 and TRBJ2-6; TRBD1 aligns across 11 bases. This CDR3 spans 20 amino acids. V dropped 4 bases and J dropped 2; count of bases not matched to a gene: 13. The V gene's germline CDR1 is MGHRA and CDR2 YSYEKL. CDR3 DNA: TGCGCCAGCAGCCCCCGAGGGGGACAGGGGGGACCGACTGGGGCCAACGTCCTGACTTTC. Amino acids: CASSPRGGQGGPTGANVLTF.

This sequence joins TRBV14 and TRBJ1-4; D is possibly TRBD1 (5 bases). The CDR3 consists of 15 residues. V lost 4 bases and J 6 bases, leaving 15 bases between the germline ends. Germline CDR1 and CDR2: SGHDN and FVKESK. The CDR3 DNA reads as TGTGCCAGCAGCCCACTTGGGGGGACTTATGAAAAACTGTTTTTT. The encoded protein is CASSPLGGTYEKLFF.

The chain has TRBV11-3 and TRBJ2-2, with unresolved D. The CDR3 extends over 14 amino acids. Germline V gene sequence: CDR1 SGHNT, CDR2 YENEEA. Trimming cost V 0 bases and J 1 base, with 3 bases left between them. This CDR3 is CASSLEQNTGELFF. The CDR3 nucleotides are TGTGCCAGCAGCTTAGAACAGAACACCGGGGAGCTGTTTTTT.

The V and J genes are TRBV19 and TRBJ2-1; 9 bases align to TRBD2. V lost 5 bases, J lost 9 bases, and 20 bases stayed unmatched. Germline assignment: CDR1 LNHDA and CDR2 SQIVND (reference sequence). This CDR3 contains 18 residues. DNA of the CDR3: TGTGCCAGTAGTCCGGCAAAGGGACTAGCTTTGGTTCACGGTGAGCAGTTCTTC. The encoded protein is CASSPAKGLALVHGEQFF.

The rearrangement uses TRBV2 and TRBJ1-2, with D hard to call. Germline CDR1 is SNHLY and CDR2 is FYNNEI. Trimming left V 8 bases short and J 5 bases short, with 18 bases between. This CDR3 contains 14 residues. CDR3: CASAPAGVRYGYTF. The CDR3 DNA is TGTGCCAGCGCACCCGCCGGGGTCCGGTATGGCTACACCTTC.

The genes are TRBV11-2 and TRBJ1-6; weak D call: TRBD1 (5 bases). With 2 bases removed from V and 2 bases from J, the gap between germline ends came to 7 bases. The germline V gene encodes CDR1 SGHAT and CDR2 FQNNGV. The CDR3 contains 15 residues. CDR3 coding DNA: TGTGCCAGCAGCTTACAGGGTGCCTATAATTCACCCCTCCACTTT. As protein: CASSLQGAYNSPLHF.

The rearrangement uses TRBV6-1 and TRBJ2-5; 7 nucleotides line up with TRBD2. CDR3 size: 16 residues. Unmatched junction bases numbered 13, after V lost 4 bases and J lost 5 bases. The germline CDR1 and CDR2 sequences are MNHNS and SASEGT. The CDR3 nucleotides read TGTGCCAGCAGTGCCACCCGTGGGGGGGTTCGGGAGACCCAGTACTTC. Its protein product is CASSATRGGVRETQYF.

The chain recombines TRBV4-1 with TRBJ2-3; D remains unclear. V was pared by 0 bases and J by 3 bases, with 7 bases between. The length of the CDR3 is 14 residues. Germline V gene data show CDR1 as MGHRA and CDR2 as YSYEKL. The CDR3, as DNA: TGCGCCAGCAGCCAAGAGGCTAGGACAGATACGCAGTATTTT. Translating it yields CASSQEARTDTQYF.

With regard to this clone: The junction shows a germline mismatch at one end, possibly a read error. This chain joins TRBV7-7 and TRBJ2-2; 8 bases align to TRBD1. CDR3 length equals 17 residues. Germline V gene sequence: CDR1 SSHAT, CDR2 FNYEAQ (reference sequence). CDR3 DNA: TGTGCTAGCAGTATGACAGTAGGACAGGGGAACACCGGGGAGCTGTTTTTT. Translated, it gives CASSMTVGQGNTGELFF.

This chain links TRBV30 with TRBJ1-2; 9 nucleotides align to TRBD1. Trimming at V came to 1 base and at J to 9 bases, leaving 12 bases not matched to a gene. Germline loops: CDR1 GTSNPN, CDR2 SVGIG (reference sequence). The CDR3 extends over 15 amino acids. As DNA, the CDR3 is TGTGCCTGGAGTGCCCCGGGGACAGGGTATAATCGCTACACCTTC. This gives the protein CAWSAPGTGYNRYTF.

CDR3 bases: TGTGCCTGCGAAAAGGGGGTTTGGGATTCACCCCTCCACTTT. Translation gives CACEKGVWDSPLHF. The chain uses TRBV30 and TRBJ1-6; possible D gene TRBD1, 6 bases. Trimming stripped 6 bases from V and 8 bases from J, with 17 bases between. Germline CDR1 reads GTSNPN; CDR2 reads SVGIG (reference sequence). The CDR3 is 14 residues long.

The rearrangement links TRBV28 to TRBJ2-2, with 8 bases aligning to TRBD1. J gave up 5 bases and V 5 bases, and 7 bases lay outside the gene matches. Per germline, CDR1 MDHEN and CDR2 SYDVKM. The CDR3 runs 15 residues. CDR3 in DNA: TGTGCCAGCAGTCTGGACAGGGTTGGAACCGGGGAGCTGTTTTTT. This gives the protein CASSLDRVGTGELFF.

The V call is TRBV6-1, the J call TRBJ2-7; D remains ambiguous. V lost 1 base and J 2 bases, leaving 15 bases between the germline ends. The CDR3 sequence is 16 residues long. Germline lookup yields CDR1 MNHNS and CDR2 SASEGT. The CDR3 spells CASSEGFGPSTYEQYF. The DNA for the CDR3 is TGTGCCAGCAGTGAAGGTTTCGGTCCCTCTACCTACGAGCAGTACTTC.

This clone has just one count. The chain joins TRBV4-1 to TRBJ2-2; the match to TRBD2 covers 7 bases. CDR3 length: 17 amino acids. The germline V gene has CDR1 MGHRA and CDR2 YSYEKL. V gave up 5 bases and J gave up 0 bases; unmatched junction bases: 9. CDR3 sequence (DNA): TGCGCCAGCAGCGGGGGGGGACGCACTCCGAACACCGGGGAGCTGTTTTTT. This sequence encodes CASSGGGRTPNTGELFF.

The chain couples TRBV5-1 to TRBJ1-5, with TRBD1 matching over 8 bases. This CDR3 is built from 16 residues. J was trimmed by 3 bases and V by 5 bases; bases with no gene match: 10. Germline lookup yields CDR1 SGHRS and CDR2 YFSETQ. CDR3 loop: CASRLNPTGANQPQHF. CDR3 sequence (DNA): TGCGCCAGCAGACTAAACCCGACAGGGGCCAATCAGCCCCAGCATTTT.

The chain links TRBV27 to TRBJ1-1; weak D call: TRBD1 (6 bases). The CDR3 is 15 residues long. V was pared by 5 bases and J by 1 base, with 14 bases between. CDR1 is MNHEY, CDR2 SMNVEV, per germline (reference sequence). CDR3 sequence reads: CASSLTGRWNTEAFF. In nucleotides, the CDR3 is TGTGCCAGCAGTCTCACAGGGAGATGGAACACTGAAGCTTTCTTT.

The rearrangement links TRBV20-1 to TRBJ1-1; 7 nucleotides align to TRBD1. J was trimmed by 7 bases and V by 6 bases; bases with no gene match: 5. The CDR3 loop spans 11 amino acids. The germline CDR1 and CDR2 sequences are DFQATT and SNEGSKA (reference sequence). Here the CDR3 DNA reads TGCAGTGCCTGGGACAGCCGTGAAGCTTTCTTT. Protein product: CSAWDSREAFF.

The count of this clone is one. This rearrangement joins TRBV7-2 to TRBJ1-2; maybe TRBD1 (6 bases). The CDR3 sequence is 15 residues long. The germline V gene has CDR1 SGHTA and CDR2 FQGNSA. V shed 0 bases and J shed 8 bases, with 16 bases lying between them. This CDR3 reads CASSLADSRSPGYTF. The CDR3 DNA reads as TGTGCCAGCAGCTTAGCGGACAGCAGGTCTCCGGGCTACACCTTC.

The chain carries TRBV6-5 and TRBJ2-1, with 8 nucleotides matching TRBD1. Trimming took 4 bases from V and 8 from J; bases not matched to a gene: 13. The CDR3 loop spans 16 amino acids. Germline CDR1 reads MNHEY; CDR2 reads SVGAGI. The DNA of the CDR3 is TGTGCCAGCAGTTCAATTCGGACAGGGAATATCGATGAGCAGTTCTTC. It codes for CASSSIRTGNIDEQFF.

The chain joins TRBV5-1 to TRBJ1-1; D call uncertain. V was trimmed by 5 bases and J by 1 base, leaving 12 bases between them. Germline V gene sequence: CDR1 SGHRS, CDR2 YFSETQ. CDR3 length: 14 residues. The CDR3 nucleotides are TGCGCCAGCAGACTGGTGACGGGGAACACTGAAGCTTTCTTT. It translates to CASRLVTGNTEAFF. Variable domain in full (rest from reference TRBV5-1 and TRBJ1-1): KAGVTQTPRYLIKTRGQQVTLSCSPISGHRSVSWYQQTPGQGLQFLFEYFSETQRNKGNFPGRFSGRQFSNSRSEMNVSTLELGDSALYLCASRLVTGNTEAFFGQGTRLTVV.

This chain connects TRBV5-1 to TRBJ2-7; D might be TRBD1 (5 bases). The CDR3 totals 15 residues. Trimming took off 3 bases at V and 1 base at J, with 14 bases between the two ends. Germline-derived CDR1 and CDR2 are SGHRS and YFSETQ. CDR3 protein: CASSSYTGASYEQYF. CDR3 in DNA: TGCGCCAGCAGCTCATATACTGGGGCTTCCTACGAGCAGTACTTC.